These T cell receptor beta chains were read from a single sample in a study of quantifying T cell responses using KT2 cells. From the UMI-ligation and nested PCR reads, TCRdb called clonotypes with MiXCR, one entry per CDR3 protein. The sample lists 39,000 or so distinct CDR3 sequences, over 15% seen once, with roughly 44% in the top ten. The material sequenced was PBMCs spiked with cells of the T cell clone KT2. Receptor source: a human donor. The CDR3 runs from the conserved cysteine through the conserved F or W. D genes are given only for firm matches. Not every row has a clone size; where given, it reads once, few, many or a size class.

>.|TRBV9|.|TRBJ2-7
CASSIDPSSEQYF
TGTGCCAGCAGCATCGACCCGTCGTCCGAGCAGTACTTC
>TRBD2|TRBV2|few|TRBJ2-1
CASRGGGYNEQFF
TGTGCCAGCAGGGGCGGGGGGTACAATGAGCAGTTCTTC
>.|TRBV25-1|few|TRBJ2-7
CASSGGYEQYF
TGTGCCAGCAGTGGGGGTTACGAGCAGTACTTC
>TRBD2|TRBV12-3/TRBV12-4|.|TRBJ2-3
CASSLAAGESVGTDTQYF
TGTGCCAGCAGTTTAGCAGCGGGAGAGTCGGTGGGCACAGATACGCAGTATTTT
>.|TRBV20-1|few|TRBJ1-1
CSAIDWAALSEAFF
TGCAGTGCCATAGACTGGGCAGCCCTGTCGGAGGCTTTCTTT
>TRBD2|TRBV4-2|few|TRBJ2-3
CASSQPVIAGASTDTQYF
TGTGCCAGCAGCCAACCCGTTATAGCGGGGGCTAGCACAGATACGCAGTATTTT
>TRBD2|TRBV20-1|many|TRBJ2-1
CSASDLGLSGNEQFF
TGCAGTGCTAGCGATCTGGGACTATCGGGCAATGAGCAGTTCTTC
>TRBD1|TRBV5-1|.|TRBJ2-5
CASSQGALEETQYF
TGCGCCAGCAGCCAGGGGGCTTTGGAGGAGACCCAGTACTTC
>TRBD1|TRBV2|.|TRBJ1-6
CASRPQGAKSSPLHF
TGTGCCAGCAGGCCACAGGGGGCTAAGAGTTCACCCCTCCACTTT
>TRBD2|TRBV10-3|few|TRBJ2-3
CAISEEAGEGTDTQYF
TGTGCCATCAGTGAGGAGGCGGGAGAGGGGACAGATACGCAGTATTTT
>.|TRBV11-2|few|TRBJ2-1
CASSLLLDGYNEQFF
TGTGCCAGCAGCTTACTTCTGGACGGCTACAATGAGCAGTTCTTC
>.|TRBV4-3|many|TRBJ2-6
CASSQEYSSGANVLTF
TGCGCCAGCAGCCAAGAGTACAGCTCTGGGGCCAACGTCCTGACTTTC
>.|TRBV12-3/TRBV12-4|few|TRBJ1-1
CASSLLTDAALNTEAFF
TGTGCCAGCAGTTTACTAACTGATGCAGCCTTGAACACTGAAGCTTTCTTT
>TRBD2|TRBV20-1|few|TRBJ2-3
CSARGERGGPNTQYF
TGCAGTGCTAGAGGAGAGCGGGGGGGCCCAAATACGCAGTATTTT
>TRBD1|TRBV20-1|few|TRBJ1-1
CTTGGTEAFF
TGCACCACAGGGGGAACTGAAGCTTTCTTT
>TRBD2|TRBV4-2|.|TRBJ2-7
CASTGGNLYEQYF
TGTGCCAGCACCGGGGGGAACCTGTACGAGCAGTACTTC
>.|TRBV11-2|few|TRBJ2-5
CASSLKFRTLVGETQYF
TGTGCCAGCAGCTTAAAATTCAGGACTCTTGTAGGGGAGACCCAGTACTTC
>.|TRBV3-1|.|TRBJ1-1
CASSQDFGNTEAFF
TGTGCCAGCAGCCAAGATTTTGGGAACACTGAAGCTTTCTTT
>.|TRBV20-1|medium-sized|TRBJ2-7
CSARDRDYEQYF
TGCAGTGCTAGAGACAGGGACTACGAGCAGTACTTC
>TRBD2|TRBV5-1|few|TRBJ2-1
CASSPGTSGNEQFF
TGCGCCAGCAGCCCAGGGACTAGCGGGAATGAGCAGTTCTTC
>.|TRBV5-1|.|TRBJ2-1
CASSLGSNEQFF
TGCGCCAGCAGCTTGGGTAGCAATGAGCAGTTCTTC
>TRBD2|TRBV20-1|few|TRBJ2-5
CSARAGLAGGKYQETQYF
TGCAGTGCTAGAGCTGGACTAGCGGGAGGGAAGTACCAAGAGACCCAGTACTTC
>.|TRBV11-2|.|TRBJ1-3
CASSLAQVLASLSGNTIYF
TGTGCCAGCAGCTTAGCCCAGGTCCTTGCCTCTCTCTCTGGAAACACCATATATTTT
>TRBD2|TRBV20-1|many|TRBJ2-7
CSATSGRASHEQYF
TGCAGTGCGACTAGCGGGAGGGCCTCCCACGAGCAGTACTTC
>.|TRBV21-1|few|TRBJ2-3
CASRPTTSWTTDTQYF
TGTGCCAGCAGGCCGACGACGTCTTGGACCACAGATACGCAGTATTTT
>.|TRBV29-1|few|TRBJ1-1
CSVGGGPGTEAFF
TGCAGCGTTGGAGGAGGTCCGGGGACTGAAGCTTTCTTT
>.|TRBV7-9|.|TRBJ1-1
CASSLGLGAGQEVAFF
TGTGCCAGCAGCTTAGGACTGGGGGCCGGTCAAGAGGTAGCTTTCTTT
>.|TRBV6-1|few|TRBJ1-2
CASSQDIFLTF
TGTGCCAGCAGTCAGGACATCTTTCTTACCTTC
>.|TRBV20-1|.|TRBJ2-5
CSAFGGVETQYF
TGCAGTGCTTTCGGGGGTGTGGAGACCCAGTACTTC
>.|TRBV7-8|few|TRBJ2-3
CASSPRGKRSTDTQYF
TGTGCCAGCAGCCCTCGAGGAAAGCGGAGCACAGATACGCAGTATTTT
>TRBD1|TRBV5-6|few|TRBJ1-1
CASSWDREVVANTEAFF
TGTGCCAGCAGCTGGGACAGGGAGGTTGTTGCGAACACTGAAGCTTTCTTT
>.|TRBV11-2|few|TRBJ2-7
CASSLGANPREQYF
TGTGCCAGCAGCTTGGGGGCGAACCCGCGCGAGCAGTACTTC
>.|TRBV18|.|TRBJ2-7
CASSPRKGTRFPYEQYF
TGTGCCAGCTCACCACGTAAAGGGACAAGGTTTCCCTACGAGCAGTACTTC
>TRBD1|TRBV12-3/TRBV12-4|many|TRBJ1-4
CASSLAGGGKLFF
TGTGCCAGCAGTTTGGCAGGGGGTGGAAAACTGTTTTTT
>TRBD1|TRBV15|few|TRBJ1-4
CATSRDPPGGSEKLFF
TGTGCCACCAGCAGAGATCCCCCAGGGGGGAGTGAAAAACTGTTTTTT
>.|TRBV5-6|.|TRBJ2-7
CASTSLIRGSYEQYF
TGTGCCAGCACTTCACTGATTAGGGGCTCCTACGAGCAGTACTTC
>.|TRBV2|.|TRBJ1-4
CASKRGHRSTNEKLFF
TGTGCCAGCAAAAGAGGACATCGCTCAACTAATGAAAAACTGTTTTTT
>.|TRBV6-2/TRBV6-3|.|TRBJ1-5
CASRAGISQPQHF
TGTGCCAGCAGGGCAGGGATCAGTCAGCCCCAGCATTTT
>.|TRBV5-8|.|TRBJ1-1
CASSVAPNTEAFF
TGTGCCAGCAGCGTTGCCCCGAACACTGAAGCTTTCTTT
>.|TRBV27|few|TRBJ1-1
CASRPKASEDTEAFF
TGTGCCAGCAGACCTAAGGCGTCAGAAGACACTGAAGCTTTCTTT